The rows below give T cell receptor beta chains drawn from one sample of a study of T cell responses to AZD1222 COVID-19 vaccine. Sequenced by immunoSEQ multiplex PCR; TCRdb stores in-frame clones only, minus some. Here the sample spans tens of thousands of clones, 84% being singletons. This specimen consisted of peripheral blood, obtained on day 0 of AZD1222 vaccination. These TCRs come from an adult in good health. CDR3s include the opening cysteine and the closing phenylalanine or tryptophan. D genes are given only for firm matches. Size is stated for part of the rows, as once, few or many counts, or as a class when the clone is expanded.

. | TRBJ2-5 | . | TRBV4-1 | CASSQGSQETQYF | TGCGCCAGCAGCCAAGGGAGCCAAGAGACCCAGTACTTC
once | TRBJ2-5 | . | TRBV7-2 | CASREQETQYF | TGTGCCAGCAGAGAACAAGAGACCCAGTACTTC
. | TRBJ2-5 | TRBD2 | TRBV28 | CASSPRTSGGLPTETQYF | TGTGCCAGCAGTCCACGGACTAGCGGGGGGCTACCGACGGAGACCCAGTACTTC
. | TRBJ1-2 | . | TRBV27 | CASSFQGFNYGYTF | TGTGCCAGCAGTTTTCAGGGGTTTAACTATGGCTACACCTTC
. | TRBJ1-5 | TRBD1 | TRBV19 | CASSIGTGGTQPQHF | TGTGCCAGTAGTATAGGGACAGGGGGCACTCAGCCCCAGCATTTT
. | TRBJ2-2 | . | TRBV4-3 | CASSQRAANTGELFF | TGCGCCAGCAGCCAGAGGGCAGCGAACACCGGGGAGCTGTTTTTT
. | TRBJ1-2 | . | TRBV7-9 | CASCQGANYGYTF | TGTGCCAGTTGTCAGGGAGCTAACTATGGCTACACCTTC
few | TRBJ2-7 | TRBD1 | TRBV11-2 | CASSLEQGSSYEQYF | TGTGCCAGCAGCTTAGAACAGGGGAGCTCCTACGAGCAGTACTTC
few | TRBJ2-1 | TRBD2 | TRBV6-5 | CASRSTGGYYNEQFF | TGTGCCAGCAGATCGACCGGGGGGTACTACAATGAGCAGTTCTTC
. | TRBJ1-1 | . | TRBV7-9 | CASSLVGGPGTNSEAFF | TGTGCCAGCAGCTTAGTAGGGGGACCAGGAACTAACAGTGAAGCTTTCTTT
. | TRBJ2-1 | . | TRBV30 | CAWSPGSYNEQFF | TGTGCCTGGAGTCCGGGCTCCTACAATGAGCAGTTCTTC
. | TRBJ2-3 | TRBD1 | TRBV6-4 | CASSEQGELRDTQYF | TGTGCCAGCAGTGAACAGGGGGAATTGAGAGATACGCAGTATTTT
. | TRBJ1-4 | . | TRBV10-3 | CAINGGTNEKLFF | TGTGCCATCAACGGGGGAACTAATGAAAAACTGTTTTTT
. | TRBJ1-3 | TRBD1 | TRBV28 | CASSLWTGGSYTIYF | TGTGCCAGCAGTTTATGGACAGGGGGCTCTTACACCATATATTTT
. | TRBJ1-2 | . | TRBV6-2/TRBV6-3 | CASSFPARGYTF | TGTGCCAGCAGTTTCCCGGCGAGGGGCTACACCTTC
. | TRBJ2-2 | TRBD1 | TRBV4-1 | CASSWDRGLTGELFF | TGCGCCAGCAGCTGGGACAGGGGGCTCACCGGGGAGCTGTTTTTT
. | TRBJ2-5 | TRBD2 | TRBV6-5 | CAIRLAGGQETQYF | TGTGCCATCAGACTAGCGGGGGGCCAAGAGACCCAGTACTTC
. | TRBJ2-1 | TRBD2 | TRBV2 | CASSSLAGGRNEQFF | TGTGCCAGCAGTTCTCTAGCGGGGGGGCGGAATGAGCAGTTCTTC
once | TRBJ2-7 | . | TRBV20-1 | CSARWEDEQYF | TGCAGTGCTAGGTGGGAGGACGAGCAGTACTTC